The clone carrying this T cell receptor (beta chain) occurred many times. Its antigen remains unknown. The data stem from a study of identical twins. MiXCR was run by TCRdb on the 5' RACE reads, yielding one entry per CDR3 protein. The repertoire holds 100,000 to 110,000 distinct CDR3 sequences, with about 6.1% as singletons. Study-wide points: It was out-of-frame TCR alpha sharing in monozygotic twins that models underestimated. Partial confounding of zero-insertion analyses by invariant MAIT and iNKT cells was possible. Twin pairs' shared out-of-frame alpha sequences were enriched in low generation probability.

Material for sequencing was memory T cells sorted from blood. The source is a woman aged 45 to 65 in good health.

This chain's CDR3 is CASSLRDFDEKLFF. CDR3 bases: TGTGCCAGCAGCTTAAGGGACTTCGATGAAAAACTGTTTTTT. V and J are TRBV11-2 and TRBJ1-4, with D possibly being TRBD1 (5 bases). The CDR3 loop spans 14 amino acids. V was trimmed by 2 bases and J by 6 bases, leaving 10 bases between them. Germline CDR1 reads SGHAT; CDR2 reads FQNNGV.